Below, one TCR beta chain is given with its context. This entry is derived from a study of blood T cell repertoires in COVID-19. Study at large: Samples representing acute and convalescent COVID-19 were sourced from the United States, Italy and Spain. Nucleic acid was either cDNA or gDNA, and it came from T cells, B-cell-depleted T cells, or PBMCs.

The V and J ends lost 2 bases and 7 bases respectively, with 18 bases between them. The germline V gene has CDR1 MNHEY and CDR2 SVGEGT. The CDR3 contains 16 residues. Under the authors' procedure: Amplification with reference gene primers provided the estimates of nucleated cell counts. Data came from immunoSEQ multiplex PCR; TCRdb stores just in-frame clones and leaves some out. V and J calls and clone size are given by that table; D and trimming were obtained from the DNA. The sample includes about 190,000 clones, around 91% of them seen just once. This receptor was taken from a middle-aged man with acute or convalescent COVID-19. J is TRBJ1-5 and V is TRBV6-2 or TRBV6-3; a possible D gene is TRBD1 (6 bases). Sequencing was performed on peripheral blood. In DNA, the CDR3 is TGTGCCAGCAGTTACCTACCGAGCTCAGGGGTACAGCCCCAGCATTTT. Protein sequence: CASSYLPSSGVQPQHF.